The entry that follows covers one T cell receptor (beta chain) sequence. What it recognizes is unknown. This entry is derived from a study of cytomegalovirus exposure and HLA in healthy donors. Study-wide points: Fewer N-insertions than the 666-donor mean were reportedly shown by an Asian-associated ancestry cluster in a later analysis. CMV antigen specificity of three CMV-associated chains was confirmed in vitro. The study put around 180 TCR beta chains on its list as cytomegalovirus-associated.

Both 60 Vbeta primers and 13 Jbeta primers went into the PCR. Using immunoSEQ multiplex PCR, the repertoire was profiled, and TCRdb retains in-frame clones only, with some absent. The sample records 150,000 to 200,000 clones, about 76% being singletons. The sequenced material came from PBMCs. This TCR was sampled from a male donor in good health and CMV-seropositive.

The CDR3, as DNA: TGTGCCAGCAAACCGGGACAGGCTTCCTACAATGAGCAGTTCTTC. Its translation: CASKPGQASYNEQFF. V gene TRBV27 combines with J gene TRBJ2-1; 8 nucleotides agree with TRBD1. V was pared by 7 bases and J by 1 base, with 6 bases of the junction left unmatched. CDR3 size: 15 residues. The germline CDR1 and CDR2 sequences are MNHEY and SMNVEV (reference sequence).